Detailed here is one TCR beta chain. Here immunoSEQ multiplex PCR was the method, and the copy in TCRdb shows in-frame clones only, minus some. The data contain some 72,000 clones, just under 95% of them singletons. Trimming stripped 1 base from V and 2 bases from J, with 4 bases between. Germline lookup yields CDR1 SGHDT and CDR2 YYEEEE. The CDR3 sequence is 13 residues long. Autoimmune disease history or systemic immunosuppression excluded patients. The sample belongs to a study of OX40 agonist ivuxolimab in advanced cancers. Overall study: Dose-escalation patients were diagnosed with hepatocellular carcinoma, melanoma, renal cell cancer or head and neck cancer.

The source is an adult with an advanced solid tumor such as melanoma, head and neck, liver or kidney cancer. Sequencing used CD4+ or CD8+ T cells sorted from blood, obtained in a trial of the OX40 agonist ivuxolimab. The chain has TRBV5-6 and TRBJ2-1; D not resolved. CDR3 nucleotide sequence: TGTGCCAGCAGCTTGTCGGCCTACAATGAGCAGTTCTTC. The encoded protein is CASSLSAYNEQFF. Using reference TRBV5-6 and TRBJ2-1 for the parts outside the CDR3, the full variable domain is DAGVTQSPTHLIKTRGQQVTLRCSPKSGHDTVSWYQQALGQGPQFIFQYYEEEERQRGNFPDRFSGHQFPNYSSELNVNALLLGDSALYLCASSLSAYNEQFFGPGTRLTVL.